The source of this TCR beta chain is a study of T-cell reconstitution after alpha-beta-depleted transplantation in children. Germline CDR1 SGHRS, CDR2 YFSETQ. With 5 bases removed from V and 5 bases from J, the gap between germline ends came to 19 bases. The CDR3 is 16 amino acids. Unique molecular identifiers were used to barcode this TCRbeta library. TCRdb fed the PCR reads into MiXCR, producing one record per CDR3 protein. The sample lists some 530,000 distinct CDR3 sequences; approximately 12% were seen once. The table lists this clonotype with many counts. The chain uses TRBV5-1 and TRBJ1-4; TRBD1 is a possible D gene (6 bases). This sequence originates from a human donor who donated a stem cell graft to a child with combined immunodeficiency. This sample comprised PBMCs from the stem cell graft donor, obtained from the stem cell graft. CDR3 in amino acids: CASRWGTPGPNEKLFF. The CDR3 DNA is TGCGCCAGCAGGTGGGGGACACCAGGACCCAATGAAAAACTGTTTTTT.